The 20 T cell receptor beta chains below were found in one sample sequenced in a study of blood T cell repertoires in COVID-19. Assay: immunoSEQ multiplex PCR; the TCRdb copy retains only in-frame clones and omits some. Altogether around 230,000 clones are present, about 87% being singletons, with the ten largest covering approximately 2.5%. Sequenced sample: PBMCs or T cells enriched from blood (not recorded which). The receptor set was obtained from a woman aged 40 to 49 with acute COVID-19.

The chain carries TRBV5-1 and TRBJ1-2, with 7 bases that match TRBD1. The junction had 12 bases not matched to a gene; V was cut back by 4 bases and J by 0 bases. Germline CDR1 SGHRS, CDR2 YFSETQ. CDR3 length: 17 residues. DNA of the CDR3: TGCGCCAGCAGCCGGGCCCTTACAGGGGTCCCTAACTATGGCTACACCTTC. Translating it yields CASSRALTGVPNYGYTF.

The chain is built from TRBV24-1 and TRBJ2-1; possible D gene TRBD1, 5 bases. The V end lost 4 bases, the J end lost 4 bases, and 7 bases lay between the germline ends. Per germline, CDR1 KGHDR and CDR2 SFDVKD. This CDR3 has 13 amino acids. For the CDR3, the DNA is TGTGCCACCAGTGAGCAGGGATACAATGAGCAGTTCTTC. This sequence encodes CATSEQGYNEQFF.

CDR3 protein: CASSRRPGSEETQYF. DNA of the CDR3: TGTGCCAGCAGCCGTCGACCCGGGAGCGAGGAGACCCAGTACTTC. The rearrangement uses TRBV4-2 and TRBJ2-5, with D maybe TRBD2 (6 bases). V lost 4 bases to trimming and J lost 5 bases, with 17 bases between them. Germline V gene data show CDR1 as LGHNA and CDR2 as YNFKEQ. The CDR3 has 15 residues.

This chain joins TRBV3-1 (or the pseudogene TRBV3-2) and TRBJ1-1; 8 bases are a match to TRBD1. J gave up 11 bases and V 4 bases, and 9 bases lay outside the gene matches. This CDR3 region has 13 residues. Germline CDR1 and CDR2: LGHDT and YNNKEL (reference sequence). The CDR3 spells CASSPQTGAQAFF. In DNA, the CDR3 is TGTGCCAGCAGCCCTCAGACAGGGGCCCAGGCTTTCTTT.

The J gene is TRBJ2-1, the V gene TRBV2, with TRBD2 matching over 10 bases. V was pared by 5 bases and J by 9 bases, with 7 bases of the junction left unmatched. The CDR3 extends over 14 amino acids. Per the germline V gene, CDR1 is SNHLY and CDR2 is FYNNEI. CDR3 amino acids: CASSSGLALGEQFF. Written as DNA, the CDR3 is TGTGCCAGCAGTTCGGGACTAGCGCTGGGTGAGCAGTTCTTC.

The genes are TRBV11-3 and TRBJ1-4, with D unclear. Trimming took 4 bases from V and 5 from J, leaving 11 bases between them. This CDR3 is built from 14 residues. CDR1 and CDR2 (germline): SGHNT, YENEEA. The CDR3 region is CASSCRGKNEKLFF. CDR3 DNA sequence: TGTGCCAGCAGCTGCCGGGGAAAGAATGAAAAACTGTTTTTT.

This chain uses TRBV21-1 with TRBJ1-6. TRBV21-1 constitutes a pseudogene. The CDR3 has 17 amino acids. CDR3 region: CASSKGLGGPYNSPLHF. In DNA form, the CDR3 reads TGTGCCAGCAGCAAAGGATTGGGGGGGCCCTATAATTCACCCCTCCACTTT.

The count of this clone is one. CDR3 sequence: CASSYTSGINEQFF. DNA of the CDR3: TGTGCCAGCAGCTACACTAGCGGGATTAATGAGCAGTTCTTC. The chain recombines TRBV5-4 with TRBJ2-1; 10 bases align to TRBD2. CDR3 length equals 14 residues. In germline, CDR1 is SGHNT, CDR2 YYREEE (reference sequence). V trimming: 3 bases; J trimming: 7 bases; junction bases outside the gene matches: 4.

J is TRBJ1-2 and V is TRBV7-8; a possible D gene is TRBD1 (5 bases). Germline V gives CDR1 SGHVS, CDR2 FQNEAQ. The CDR3 sequence is 14 residues long. Trimming stripped 3 bases from V and 4 bases from J, with 12 bases between. CDR3 coding DNA: TGTGCCAGCAGCTTGGCCAGCGGGGGCTATGGCTACACCTTC. Its protein product is CASSLASGGYGYTF.

The J gene is TRBJ1-2, the V gene TRBV11-2; TRBD1 might be the D (5 bases). V lost 3 bases to trimming and J lost 3 bases, with 11 bases between them. The CDR3 has 14 residues. From germline, CDR1 is SGHAT and CDR2 FQNNGV. In nucleotides, the CDR3 is TGTGCCAGCAGCTTTAAGACAGTGTACTATGGCTACACCTTC. Protein: CASSFKTVYYGYTF.

This chain joins TRBV7-2 and TRBJ2-6; the D gene is possibly TRBD2 (5 bases). Looked up from germline, CDR1 is SGHTA and CDR2 is FQGNSA. Trimming cost V 5 bases and J 1 base, with 15 bases left between them. The length of the CDR3 is 17 residues. CDR3 in DNA: TGTGCCAGCAGCCCCCAGGAGGTTCTATCTGGGGCCAACGTCCTGACTTTC. Translated, it gives CASSPQEVLSGANVLTF.

The rearrangement uses TRBV24-1 and TRBJ2-3; D is possibly TRBD2 (5 bases). From germline, CDR1 is KGHDR and CDR2 SFDVKD. Trimming took 3 bases from V and 4 from J, leaving 13 bases between them. CDR3 length equals 15 residues. The CDR3 is CATSDGSFAADTQYF. The CDR3 nucleotides read TGTGCCACCAGTGATGGGAGCTTCGCTGCAGATACGCAGTATTTT.

This clone was seen a handful of times. The rearrangement uses TRBV4-2 and TRBJ2-2; 10 positions agree with TRBD1. Losses at the gene ends were 1 base for V and 4 bases for J; bases not matched to a gene: 9. Germline CDR1 LGHNA, CDR2 YNFKEQ. CDR3 length: 18 residues. The CDR3 bases are TGTGCCAGCAGCCAAGGGGTTGGGACAGGGGTCCGCACCGGGGAGCTGTTTTTT. It translates to CASSQGVGTGVRTGELFF.

The chain has TRBV7-2 and TRBJ1-1; tentatively, D is TRBD1 (6 bases). The CDR3 has 13 amino acids. In germline, CDR1 is SGHTA, CDR2 FQGNSA. Trimming cost V 7 bases and J 2 bases, with 11 bases left between them. CDR3 coding DNA: TGTGCCAGCACGGGACACGTAAACACTGAAGCTTTCTTT. Its translation is CASTGHVNTEAFF. The full variable domain, its missing parts supplied by reference TRBV7-2 and TRBJ1-1, is GAGVSQSPSNKVTEKGKDVELRCDPISGHTALYWYRQSLGQGLEFLIYFQGNSAPDKSGLPSDRFSAERTGGSVSTLTIQRTQQEDSAVYLCASTGHVNTEAFFGQGTRLTVV.

This clone showed up just once. The rearrangement links TRBV21-1 to TRBJ2-1; TRBD1, the D gene given by the table, was not confirmed from the DNA. TRBV21-1 is a pseudogene. This CDR3 contains 18 residues. CDR3 nucleotide sequence: TGTGCCAGCAGCAAAGGGGCCCCAGACAGGGTGCCCGACAATGAGCAGTTCTTC. Protein sequence: CASSKGAPDRVPDNEQFF.

This chain uses TRBV6-2 or TRBV6-3 with TRBJ1-1; weak D call: TRBD1 (5 bases). V was pared by 7 bases and J by 1 base, with 13 bases between. The CDR3 is made up of 14 amino acids. Germline loops: CDR1 MNHEY, CDR2 SVGEGT. CDR3 in amino acids: CASTPDQGNTEAFF. DNA of the CDR3: TGTGCCAGCACCCCCGACCAGGGGAACACTGAAGCTTTCTTT.

This clone was detected a few times. The V call is TRBV10-1, the J call TRBJ1-4; 8 nucleotides match TRBD1. This CDR3 has 15 residues. J lost 8 bases, V lost 3 bases, and 8 bases had no gene match. The germline gives CDR1 WNHNN, CDR2 SYGVQD (reference sequence). This CDR3 is CASSDTGQGREKLFF. CDR3 nucleotide sequence: TGCGCCAGCAGTGATACAGGACAGGGACGCGAAAAACTGTTTTTT.

The gene calls are TRBV5-1 and TRBJ1-2; 7 nucleotides align to TRBD1. J lost 4 bases, V lost 7 bases, and 13 bases had no gene match. CDR3 length equals 15 residues. Looked up from germline, CDR1 is SGHRS and CDR2 is YFSETQ. In DNA form, the CDR3 reads TGCGCCAGCGGGCCGGGACAGCCACTACCCTATGGCTACACCTTC. Its protein is CASGPGQPLPYGYTF.

The chain is built from TRBV5-6 and TRBJ1-1; D uncertain. The CDR3 has 13 amino acids. V lost 5 bases and J 6 bases, leaving 14 bases between the germline ends. The V gene's germline CDR1 is SGHDT and CDR2 YYEEEE. The CDR3 sequence is CASRSIQRAEAFF. The CDR3, as DNA: TGTGCCAGCAGGTCTATACAGAGGGCTGAAGCTTTCTTT.

This rearrangement joins TRBV6-1 to TRBJ2-7; TRBD2 might be the D (5 bases). The germline gives CDR1 MNHNS, CDR2 SASEGT. V gave up 2 bases and J gave up 0 bases, with 11 bases separating them. The CDR3 length is 15 residues. The chain's CDR3 is CASSEQAESSYEQYV. In DNA form, the CDR3 reads TGTGCCAGCAGTGAACAAGCGGAGAGCTCCTACGAGCAGTACGTC.